The 10 T cell receptor beta chains given below trace back to one sample, sequenced in a study of HIV-infected children after antiretroviral therapy interruption (dated by TCRdb to about 2019). The sample's treatment or condition label, decoded: PENTA 11 planned treatment interruption arm or continuous ART arm. Libraries were prepared through 3' RACE. Reads for this sample came from an Illumina MiSeq. TCR libraries were built from RNA using a 3' RACE protocol with unique molecular identifiers to correct PCR amplification bias. TCRdb trimmed public reads at Q25 via fastp, called clones via MiXCR and kept in-frame beta chains. Each record represents a unique CDR3 protein, reported with the most common genes and DNA among its rows. This sample lists 6,000 to 8,000 distinct CDR3 sequences; roughly 15% were detected once. Roughly 15% of the sample rests with the top ten. Sequenced material: CD45RO+ CD8+ T cells from PBMCs, pooled from several time points, taken from a donor given antiretroviral therapy, either interrupted or continuous. The cell subset or site label, read with the paper, signifies: memory CD8+ CD45RO+ CD45RA- T cells. The receptors stem from a pool of human donors with HIV.

Many counts were recorded for this clonotype. J is TRBJ1-4 and V is TRBV29-1; weak D call: TRBD1 (6 bases). Per the germline V gene, CDR1 is SQVTM and CDR2 is ANQGSEA. Trimming cost V 7 bases and J 7 bases, with 16 bases left between them. This CDR3 has 13 amino acids. Here the CDR3 reads CSASGGQAEKLFF. DNA of the CDR3: TGCAGCGCTTCCGGGGGGCAGGCTGAAAAACTGTTTTTT. Full variable domain (rest looked up from reference TRBV29-1 and TRBJ1-4): SAVISQKPSRDICQRGTSLTIQCQVDSQVTMMFWYRQQPGQSLTLIATANQGSEATYESGFVIDKFPISRPNLTFSTLTVSNMSPEDSSIYLCSASGGQAEKLFFGSGTQLSVL.

This clonotype appeared many times. A read error may account for a junction end that differs from germline. CDR3 residues: CASSDALGGLAETLYF. In DNA form, the CDR3 reads TGTGCCAGCAGTGATGCACTGGGGGGGCTTGCAGAAACGCTGTATTTT. This sequence joins TRBV6-6 and TRBJ2-3; maybe TRBD2 (7 bases). Germline V CDR1 and CDR2: MNHNY, SVGAGI (reference sequence). The CDR3 totals 16 residues.

This clonotype is classed as large. This sequence joins TRBV28 and TRBJ2-2; TRBD1 aligns across 8 bases. This CDR3 spans 13 amino acids. CDR1 and CDR2 from the germline V gene are MDHEN and SYDVKM. The V segment lost 5 bases and the J segment 7 bases; nucleotides outside the gene matches: 3. The CDR3 reads CASSTRGLGELFF. DNA for the CDR3: TGTGCCAGCAGTACCAGGGGGCTCGGGGAGCTGTTTTTT.

This chain's CDR3 is CASSYGAGRSTDTQYF. For the CDR3, the DNA is TGTGCCAGCAGTTATGGGGCTGGGCGAAGCACAGATACGCAGTATTTT. The genes are TRBV6-5 and TRBJ2-3; tentatively, D is TRBD1 (5 bases). The CDR3 consists of 16 residues. Deletions cut 3 bases from V and 0 bases from J, with 13 bases between. The germline CDR1 and CDR2 sequences are MNHEY and SVGAGI.

This clonotype is labeled large. The chain is built from TRBV6-1 and TRBJ1-2, with 7 bases that match TRBD1. The J segment lost 4 bases and the V segment lost 3 bases, leaving 5 bases of the junction unmatched. The CDR3 has 14 amino acids. Per the germline V gene, CDR1 is MNHNS and CDR2 is SASEGT. In nucleotides, the CDR3 is TGTGCCAGCAGTGAGGGGACAGATTTCTATGGCTACACCTTC. Translation gives CASSEGTDFYGYTF.

This clonotype has ten or more counts. The chain joins TRBV11-2 to TRBJ1-2; D call uncertain. V was trimmed by 6 bases and J by 3 bases, leaving 23 bases between them. Germline CDR1 reads SGHAT; CDR2 reads FQNNGV. This CDR3 is built from 17 residues. The CDR3 region is CASRTTRSKPVYYGYTF. As DNA, the CDR3 is TGTGCCAGCAGAACTACGCGATCGAAACCGGTTTACTATGGCTACACCTTC.

Ten or more counts support this clonotype. This chain joins TRBV15 and TRBJ2-3, with a possible D match to TRBD1 (5 bases). The CDR3 is made up of 14 amino acids. V was pared by 5 bases and J by 2 bases, with 11 bases between. Germline V gene data show CDR1 as LNHNV and CDR2 as YYDKDF (reference sequence). CDR3 protein: CATSVDSYTDTQYF. DNA for the CDR3: TGTGCCACCAGCGTCGACAGTTACACAGATACGCAGTATTTT.

This clonotype was observed many times. The chain has TRBV5-1 and TRBJ2-2, with D possibly being TRBD2 (5 bases). The CDR3 covers 16 residues. Trimming removed 4 bases from V and 4 bases from J, with 17 bases in between. Germline V gives CDR1 SGHRS, CDR2 YFSETQ. CDR3 sequence reads: CASSPSRTGTTGELFF. CDR3 coding DNA: TGCGCCAGCAGCCCCAGTCGGACGGGAACCACCGGGGAGCTGTTTTTT.

The chain carries TRBV20-1 and TRBJ2-7; tentatively, D is TRBD1 (5 bases). CDR1 is DFQATT and CDR2 is SNEGSKA in the germline V gene (reference sequence). V was clipped by 3 bases and J by 0 bases, with 15 bases between them. CDR3 length: 15 amino acids. This CDR3 reads CSASRRGLSSYEQYF. CDR3 in DNA: TGCAGTGCTAGTAGAAGGGGCCTTAGCTCCTACGAGCAGTACTTC.

This clonotype counts as medium-sized (0.01 to 0.1%). The V and J genes are TRBV24-1 and TRBJ2-2; D not certain. The CDR3 contains 14 residues. Trimming pared 2 bases from V and 0 bases from J, leaving 3 bases between. CDR1 is KGHDR, CDR2 SFDVKD, per germline. This CDR3 reads CATSDWTNTGELFF. CDR3 DNA: TGTGCCACCAGTGATTGGACGAACACCGGGGAGCTGTTTTTT.